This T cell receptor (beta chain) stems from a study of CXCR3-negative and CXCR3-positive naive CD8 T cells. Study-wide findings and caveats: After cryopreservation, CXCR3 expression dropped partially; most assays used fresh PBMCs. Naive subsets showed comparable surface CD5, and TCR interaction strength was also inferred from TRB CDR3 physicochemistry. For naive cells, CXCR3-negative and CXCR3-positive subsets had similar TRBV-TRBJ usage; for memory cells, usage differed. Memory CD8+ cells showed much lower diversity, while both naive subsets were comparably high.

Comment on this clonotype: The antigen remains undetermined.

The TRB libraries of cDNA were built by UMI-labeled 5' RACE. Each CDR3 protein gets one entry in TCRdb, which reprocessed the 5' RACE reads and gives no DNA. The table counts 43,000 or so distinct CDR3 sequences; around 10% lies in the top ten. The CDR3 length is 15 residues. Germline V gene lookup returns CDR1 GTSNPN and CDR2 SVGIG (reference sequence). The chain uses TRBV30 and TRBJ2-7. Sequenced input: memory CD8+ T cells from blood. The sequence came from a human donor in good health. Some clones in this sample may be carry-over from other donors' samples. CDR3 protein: CAWSELMTASYEQYF.